The clone carrying this TCR beta chain was detected only once. The data were taken from a study of CD8+CD57+ T cells in acquired aplastic anemia. Across the study: Sorting CD4+ and CD8+ cells gave DNA averaging 3.2 ug.

An expansion of CD8+CD57+ cells by flow cytometry had been shown in patients chosen for sequencing. Therapy had not been given to patients before blood sampling. Genomic DNA acted as the template from which TCR beta VDJ combination and CDR3 sequence profiling were carried out. In TCRdb, the reads were re-called with MiXCR into one record per CDR3 protein. The table includes roughly 200,000 distinct CDR3 sequences, about 60% detected once. Specimen: sorted CD4+, CD8+, or CD8+CD57+ T cells (not recorded which) from PBMCs. The receptor comes from a human donor with aplastic anemia.

CDR3 DNA sequence: TGCAGTGCTAGAGACCACGGACGGGGGTTCGTAGATACGCAGTATTTT. This codes for CSARDHGRGFVDTQYF. The rearrangement joins TRBV20-1 to TRBJ2-3; a weak D match, TRBD2 (6 bases). The length of the CDR3 is 16 residues. CDR1 is DFQATT, CDR2 SNEGSKA, per germline (reference sequence). The V gene lost 0 bases and the J gene lost 5 bases, with 18 bases spanning the gap.